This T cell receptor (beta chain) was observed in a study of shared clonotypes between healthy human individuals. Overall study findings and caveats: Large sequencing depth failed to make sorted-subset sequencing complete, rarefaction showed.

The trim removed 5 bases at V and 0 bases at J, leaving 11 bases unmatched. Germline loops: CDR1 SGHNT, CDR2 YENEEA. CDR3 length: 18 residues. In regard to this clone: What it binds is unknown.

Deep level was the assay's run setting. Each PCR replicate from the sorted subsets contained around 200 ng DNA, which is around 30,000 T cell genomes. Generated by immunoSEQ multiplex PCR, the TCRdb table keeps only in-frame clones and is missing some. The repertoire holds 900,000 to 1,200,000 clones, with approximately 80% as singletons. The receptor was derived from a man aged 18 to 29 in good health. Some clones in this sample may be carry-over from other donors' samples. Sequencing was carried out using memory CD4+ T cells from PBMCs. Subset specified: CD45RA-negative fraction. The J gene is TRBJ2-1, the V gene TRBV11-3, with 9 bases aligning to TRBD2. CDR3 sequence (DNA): TGTGCCAGCAGCCCCAGGACTAGCGCCCTAAGCTCCTACAATGAGCAGTTCTTC. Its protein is CASSPRTSALSSYNEQFF.